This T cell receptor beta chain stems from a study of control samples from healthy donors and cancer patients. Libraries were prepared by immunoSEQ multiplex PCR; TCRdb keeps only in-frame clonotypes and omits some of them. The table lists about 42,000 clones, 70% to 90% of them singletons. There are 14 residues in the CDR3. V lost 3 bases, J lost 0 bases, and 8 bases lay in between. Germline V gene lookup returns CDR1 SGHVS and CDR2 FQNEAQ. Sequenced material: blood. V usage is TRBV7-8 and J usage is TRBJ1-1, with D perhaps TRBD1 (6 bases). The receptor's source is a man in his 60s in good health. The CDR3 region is CASSLDRMNTEAFF. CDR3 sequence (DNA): TGTGCCAGCAGCTTGGACAGAATGAACACTGAAGCTTTCTTT.